The rows below give T cell receptor beta chains drawn from one sample of a study of shared clonotypes between healthy human individuals. Profiling relied on immunoSEQ multiplex PCR, and the TCRdb table lists in-frame clones only, not all of them. The sample carries over 2,000,000 clones, roughly 93% recorded once. Sequences were obtained from naive CD8+ T cells from PBMCs. These TCRs come from a man aged 18 to 35 in good health. Some clones in this sample may be carry-over from other donors' samples. Both conserved end residues are part of each CDR3. The D gene is left open where the match is weak. Size is stated for part of the rows, as once, few or many counts, or as a class when the clone is expanded.

d_call clone_size j_call v_call cdr3_nt cdr3_aa
NA NA TRBJ2-7 TRBV7-7 TGTGCCAGCAGCTTAAACGGTCGGGGAGACGAGCAGTACTTC CASSLNGRGDEQYF
NA NA TRBJ2-7 TRBV7-9 TGTGCCAGCAGCGCTCGGACACCAACCTACGAGCAGTACTTC CASSARTPTYEQYF
TRBD1 NA TRBJ2-5 TRBV4-1 TGCGCCAGCAGCCACCGGGACAGGGGGATAATTACCGAAGAGACCCAGTACTTC CASSHRDRGIITEETQYF
NA NA TRBJ2-1 TRBV11-2 TGTGCCAGCAGCTTAGTAAGCAATGAGCAGTTCTTC CASSLVSNEQFF
NA NA TRBJ2-7 TRBV7-2 TGTGCCAGCAGCCTAACCTACGAGCAGTACTTC CASSLTYEQYF
TRBD2 NA TRBJ2-3 TRBV7-6 TGTGCCAGCAGCCAACGTGGAGCGGGGGCGTTGACAGATACGCAGTATTTT CASSQRGAGALTDTQYF
TRBD2 NA TRBJ2-1 TRBV7-9 TGTGCCAGCAGCCCCCACCCCGGACTAGCGGCCTACAATGAGCAGTTCTTC CASSPHPGLAAYNEQFF
NA few TRBJ1-1 TRBV7-9 TGTGCCAGCAGCTCATCCGCGGCCCCCACTGAAGCTTTCTTT CASSSSAAPTEAFF
NA NA TRBJ1-1 TRBV7-9 TGTGCCAGCAGACCGATGGAGATGATAGGGGCTTTCTTT CASRPMEMIGAFF
TRBD2 NA TRBJ2-7 TRBV9 TGTGCCAGCAGCACCCCACTAGCGGGGGGCACTTACGAGCAGTACTTC CASSTPLAGGTYEQYF
NA NA TRBJ2-2 TRBV28 TGTGCCAGCAGTTCCTTCACTAGGCTTCGCACCGGGGAGCTGTTTTTT CASSSFTRLRTGELFF
TRBD2 NA TRBJ2-2 TRBV11-2 TGTGCCAGCAGCGGTAGCGGGAGGGACTACACCGGGGAGCTGTTTTTT CASSGSGRDYTGELFF
NA NA TRBJ1-1 TRBV19 TGTGCCAGTAGGCACGGGGTGTACAGGGCTGAAGCTTTCTTT CASRHGVYRAEAFF
NA NA TRBJ2-7 TRBV6-5 TGTGCCAGCAGTTACTACCGGGGATTACCCTACGAGCAGTACTTC CASSYYRGLPYEQYF
TRBD1 NA TRBJ1-1 TRBV15 TGTGCCGCAAGGGGACAGATGAACACTGAAGCTTTCTTT CAARGQMNTEAFF
TRBD1 NA TRBJ1-5 TRBV6-1 TGTGCCAGCAGGAATACAGGGGGGAGCAATCAGCCCCAGCATTTT CASRNTGGSNQPQHF
NA NA TRBJ2-7 TRBV9 TGTGCCAGCAGCACCGGCGGGAACGAGCAGTACTTC CASSTGGNEQYF
TRBD1 NA TRBJ2-1 TRBV4-2 TGTGCCAGCAGCCAGGCAGGGGGACCCTACAATGAGCAGTTCTTC CASSQAGGPYNEQFF
NA NA TRBJ2-5 TRBV14 TGTGCCAGCAGCCCGGGGCTGCTGTACCAAGAGACCCAGTACTTC CASSPGLLYQETQYF
NA NA TRBJ1-5 TRBV28 TGTGCCAGCAGCCAACGGGATGGGCCCCAGCATTTT CASSQRDGPQHF
NA NA TRBJ2-4 TRBV4-1 TGCGCCAGCAGCCTATCCACCTCAGGGATTCAGTACTTC CASSLSTSGIQYF
NA NA TRBJ2-2 TRBV28 TGTGCCAGCAGCGCCGGACAAATCATGAGCGGGGAGCTGTTTTTT CASSAGQIMSGELFF
NA NA TRBJ1-2 TRBV7-9 TGTGCCAGCAGCATGAGTTCTAACTATGGCTACACCTTC CASSMSSNYGYTF
TRBD1 NA TRBJ1-3 TRBV6-5 TGTGCCAGCAGTTCTTGGACAGGGGAGGACGGAAACACCATATATTTT CASSSWTGEDGNTIYF
NA NA TRBJ2-7 TRBV7-3 TGTGCCAGCAGCCCCGGTTCGGACTCCTACGAGCAGTACTTC CASSPGSDSYEQYF
TRBD2 NA TRBJ2-1 TRBV4-2 TGTGCCAGCAGCCCAGGACTAGCGGGAGTGGTGCGGTGGGAGCAGTTCTTC CASSPGLAGVVRWEQFF
TRBD1 NA TRBJ1-2 TRBV6-1 TGTGCCAGCGGGGGACAGGGGCCAGCGGCCTATGGCTACACCTTC CASGGQGPAAYGYTF
TRBD1 NA TRBJ1-2 TRBV7-9 TGTGCCAGCAGCTTCGGTCAGGGGGGCTATGGCTACACCTTC CASSFGQGGYGYTF
NA NA TRBJ2-1 TRBV7-9 TGTGCCAGCAGCCCCCCTCCTGCGGGCACTTCCTACAATGAGCAGTTCTTC CASSPPPAGTSYNEQFF
NA once TRBJ1-5 TRBV6-5 TGTGCCAGCTCCCCACAGGGACGCAATCAGCCCCAGCATTTT CASSPQGRNQPQHF
TRBD1 NA TRBJ2-7 TRBV18 TGTGCCAGCTCACCCGAACAGGGGGCCGGCCACGAGCAGTACTTC CASSPEQGAGHEQYF
NA NA TRBJ2-3 TRBV30 TGTGCCTTGTACTTGGATACGCAGTATTTT CALYLDTQYF
TRBD1 NA TRBJ2-7 TRBV19 TGTGCCTCAACATGGGGCAGGGGGCACGAGCAGTACTTC CASTWGRGHEQYF
TRBD1 NA TRBJ2-7 TRBV2 TGTGCCAGCAAACCGGGACAGGGCTACGAGCAGTACTTC CASKPGQGYEQYF
NA few TRBJ1-5 TRBV27 TGTGCCAGCAGTTTGGATTATAATCAGCCCCAGCATTTT CASSLDYNQPQHF
TRBD2 once TRBJ2-7 TRBV19 TGTGCCAGTAGTGCCCTCAGGGGCGGGAGGGCCCCCTACGAGCAGTACTTC CASSALRGGRAPYEQYF
NA NA TRBJ2-1 TRBV2 TGTGCCAGCAGTCTCGACAATGAGCAGTTCTTC CASSLDNEQFF
NA NA TRBJ2-7 TRBV2 TGTGCCAGCAGAGAGACAAACTACGAGCAGTACTTC CASRETNYEQYF
NA once TRBJ1-5 TRBV6-5 TGTGCCAGCAGATCTAGTGGCACTGGACCGCCCCAGCATTTT CASRSSGTGPPQHF
TRBD1 NA TRBJ1-2 TRBV29-1 TGCAGCGTTCTTCTGGGACAGCGGGCTTATGGCTACACCTTC CSVLLGQRAYGYTF